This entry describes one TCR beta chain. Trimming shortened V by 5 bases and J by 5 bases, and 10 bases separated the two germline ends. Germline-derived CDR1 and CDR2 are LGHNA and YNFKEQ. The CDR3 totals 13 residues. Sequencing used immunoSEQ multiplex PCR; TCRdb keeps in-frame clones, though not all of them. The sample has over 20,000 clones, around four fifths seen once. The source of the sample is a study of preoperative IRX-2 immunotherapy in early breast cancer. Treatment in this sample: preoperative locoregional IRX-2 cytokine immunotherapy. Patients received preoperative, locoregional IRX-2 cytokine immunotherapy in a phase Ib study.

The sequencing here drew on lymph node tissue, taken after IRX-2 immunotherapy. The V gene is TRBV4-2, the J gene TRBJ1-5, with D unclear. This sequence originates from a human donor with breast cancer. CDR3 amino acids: CASSLVRDQPQHF. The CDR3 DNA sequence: TGTGCCAGCAGCTTAGTAAGGGATCAGCCCCAGCATTTT.